This T cell receptor (beta chain) was retrieved from a study of OX40 agonist ivuxolimab in advanced cancers. As for the study in general: Allowance was made for prior anti-PD-1, anti-PD-L1 or anti-CTLA-4 therapy, and roughly 40% had some.

Measured with immunoSEQ multiplex PCR; TCRdb has only the in-frame clones, and not every one. Of approximately 130,000 clones detected, under 95% appear once; the ten largest clones hold over 0.8%. This clone was seen a single time. Trimming removed 0 bases from V and 5 bases from J, with 11 bases in between. The length of the CDR3 is 14 residues. Germline assignment: CDR1 SGHNT and CDR2 YYREEE (reference sequence). The sample was CD4+ or CD8+ T cells sorted from blood, taken in a trial of the OX40 agonist ivuxolimab. The V and J genes are TRBV5-4 and TRBJ2-5; D is uncertain. The sequence derives from an adult with an advanced solid tumor such as melanoma, head and neck, liver or kidney cancer. Written as DNA, the CDR3 is TGTGCCAGCAGCTTGGTAGGCCTTCAGGAGACCCAGTACTTC. Its protein product is CASSLVGLQETQYF.